This record concerns one T cell receptor beta chain sequence. Deletions cut 2 bases from V and 3 bases from J, with 11 bases between. The CDR3 is 14 residues long. Germline values: CDR1 SGHKS, CDR2 YYEKEE (reference sequence). Sequencing was performed with immunoSEQ multiplex PCR; in TCRdb, only in-frame clones are kept and a portion is missing. This sample yields around 95,000 clones, of which around four fifths are seen a single time; more than 15% belongs to the top ten. The sample belongs to a study of control samples from healthy donors and cancer patients. The sequencing sample was made of blood. The source is a man aged 30 to 39 in good health. V and J are TRBV5-5 and TRBJ1-1, with TRBD1 as a possible D gene (5 bases). The CDR3 is CASSLGGEDTEAFF. As DNA, the CDR3 is TGTGCCAGCAGCTTAGGAGGGGAGGACACTGAAGCTTTCTTT.